This TCR beta chain was documented in a study of blood T cell repertoires in COVID-19. Study-level background: Samples of COVID-19 (acute and convalescent) were obtained from the United States, Italy and Spain. T cells, B-cell-depleted T cells, or PBMCs provided the cDNA or gDNA that served as material.

The germline gives CDR1 SNHLY, CDR2 FYNNEI. Trimming took 6 bases from V and 8 from J; bases not matched to a gene: 5. The CDR3 is 14 residues long. The data were produced by immunoSEQ multiplex PCR, yet TCRdb's version contains in-frame clones alone and is incomplete. Counted here are around 200,000 clones, approximately 90% occurring once; the ten biggest clones make up 4% to 4.5%. The specimen was peripheral blood. This chain joins TRBV2 and TRBJ1-4; 11 nucleotides agree with TRBD1. The TCR comes from a man aged 45-65 years with acute or convalescent COVID-19. CDR3 in amino acids: CASRLGTGGEKLFF. The DNA of the CDR3 is TGTGCCAGCAGGCTCGGGACAGGGGGGGAAAAACTGTTTTTT.